A selection of T cell receptor beta chains follows, all from one sample in a study of blood T cell repertoires in COVID-19. TCRdb keeps only in-frame clones here, not all; method: immunoSEQ multiplex PCR. This sample has 150,000 or so clones, with around 85% found just once. The sample comprised PBMCs or T cells enriched from blood (not recorded which). These receptors came from a man in his forties or fifties who had recovered from COVID-19. The CDR3 runs from the conserved cysteine through the conserved F or W. A D gene is named only where the DNA matches it firmly. Not every row has a clone size; where given, it reads once, few, many or a size class.

clone size	J gene	V gene	D gene	CDR3 DNA	CDR3 protein
-	TRBJ1-5	TRBV6-6	-	TGTGCCAGCAGTTCGAGGGCAGGCAATCAGCCCCAGCATTTT	CASSSRAGNQPQHF
-	TRBJ2-2	TRBV9	-	TGTGCCAGCAGCGTAGTCCCAGGGGGGCTTTACACCGGGGAGCTGTTTTTT	CASSVVPGGLYTGELFF
-	TRBJ2-7	TRBV7-2	TRBD1	TGTGCCAGCAGCCCCCGGGACAGTTTACGCGAGCAGTACTTC	CASSPRDSLREQYF
-	TRBJ1-2	TRBV18	TRBD1	TGTGCCAGCTCACCGCGACAGGGAGGCGTTGGCTACACCTTC	CASSPRQGGVGYTF
-	TRBJ2-7	TRBV6-2/TRBV6-3	TRBD2	TGTGCCAGCAGTTCCTTTAGCGGGGGGACCTACGAGCAGTACTTC	CASSSFSGGTYEQYF
-	TRBJ2-5	TRBV5-4	TRBD2	TGTGCCAGCAGGGACCGGGCTAGCGGGGGACAAGAGACCCAGTACTTC	CASRDRASGGQETQYF
-	TRBJ2-3	TRBV29-1	TRBD2	TGCAGCGTTGATGAGATAGCGGGGGGGCGGGCAGATACGCAGTATTTT	CSVDEIAGGRADTQYF
-	TRBJ1-3	TRBV13	-	TGTGCCAGCAGCTTAGGATTGGTAACAGGTGTTATCTCTGGAAACACCATATATTTT	CASSLGLVTGVISGNTIYF
-	TRBJ1-6	TRBV19	-	TGTGCCAGTCAGGGGTCCTATAATTCACCCCTCCACTTT	CASQGSYNSPLHF
-	TRBJ2-4	TRBV6-6	-	TGTTCGTCGGCCGGGGGTAATCTAGCCAAAAACATTCAGTACTTC	CSSAGGNLAKNIQYF
-	TRBJ2-2	TRBV24-1	-	TGTGCCACCAGACATACAGGCGGGGAGCTGTTTTTT	CATRHTGGELFF
-	TRBJ1-3	TRBV7-6	-	TGTGCCAGCAGCTTAACCGAACTCTCTGGAAACACCATATATTTT	CASSLTELSGNTIYF
-	TRBJ2-1	TRBV9	-	TGTGCCAGCAGCCCTAGCCCCGCGTCGGGTGAGCAGTTCTTC	CASSPSPASGEQFF
-	TRBJ1-5	TRBV30	-	TGTGCCTGGAGTAACAGCTATAGCAATCAGCCCCAGCATTTT	CAWSNSYSNQPQHF
once	TRBJ2-7	TRBV29-1	-	TGCAGCGTTCTATCCGGGAAAATCTACGAGCAGTACTTC	CSVLSGKIYEQYF
-	TRBJ1-2	TRBV6-5	-	TGTGCCAGCAGACCCAAGGACAGCTATGGCTACACCTTC	CASRPKDSYGYTF
-	TRBJ2-3	TRBV3-1/TRBV3-2	-	TGTGCCAGCAGCCAAGAGGCTAGCGCAGATACGCAGTATTTT	CASSQEASADTQYF
-	TRBJ1-4	TRBV10-3	TRBD1	TGTGCCACCAGGGACAGGGTTGGAACTAATGAAAAACTGTTTTTT	CATRDRVGTNEKLFF
-	TRBJ2-7	TRBV5-4	TRBD1	TGTGCCAGCAGCAGAGAGACAGGGGCCTACGAGCAGTACTTC	CASSRETGAYEQYF